This T cell receptor (beta chain) was recorded in a study of cytomegalovirus exposure and HLA in healthy donors. For the study at large: Unique TCRs numbering some 80 million, obtained from HLA-typed donors, made up an early data release.

The CDR3 runs to 16 residues. V lost 2 bases and J lost 0, with 17 bases in between. Germline lookup yields CDR1 GTSNPN and CDR2 SVGIG (reference sequence). General study results and limits: The CMV antigen specificity of a few CMV-associated chains was confirmed through in vitro analysis.

Researchers ran the PCR with 60 Vbeta and 13 Jbeta primers. The data were produced by immunoSEQ multiplex PCR, yet TCRdb's version contains in-frame clones alone and is incomplete. The sample carries under 100,000 clones, over 60% recorded once. Concerning this clone itself: Its specificity is not known.

Participants comprised healthy donors of bone marrow. The TCR sequence derives from a human donor in good health. The rearrangement links TRBV30 to TRBJ2-7; perhaps TRBD1 as D (6 bases). The specimen was PBMCs. The CDR3 loop is CAWSLAQGKFSYEQYF. For the CDR3, the DNA is TGTGCCTGGAGTTTAGCACAGGGAAAATTCTCCTACGAGCAGTACTTC.